The 27 T cell receptor beta chains below were found in one sample sequenced in a study of blood T cell repertoires in COVID-19. Libraries were prepared by immunoSEQ multiplex PCR; TCRdb keeps only in-frame clonotypes and omits some of them. The sample lists 100,000 to 150,000 clones, around 85% seen once, with 15% to 20% in the top ten. The sample consisted of peripheral blood. The receptor set was obtained from a man aged 30 to 39 with COVID-19, enrolled during active disease.

V gene TRBV28 combines with J gene TRBJ2-6, with 9 bases fitting TRBD1. V dropped 2 bases and J dropped 0; count of bases not matched to a gene: 5. The CDR3 is 18 amino acids. The germline V gene has CDR1 MDHEN and CDR2 SYDVKM. CDR3 loop: CASSLAGQGRSGANVLTF. The DNA for the CDR3 is TGTGCCAGCAGTTTAGCTGGACAGGGGCGCTCTGGGGCCAACGTCCTGACTTTC.

The rearrangement joins TRBV12-3 or TRBV12-4 to TRBJ2-1; 7 bases fit TRBD1. The CDR3 totals 13 residues. With 8 bases clipped from V and 2 bases from J, the junction kept 3 bases outside the gene matches. CDR3 nucleotides: TGTGCCAGCGTTACAGGGGCCTACAATGAGCAGTTCTTC. Translating gives CASVTGAYNEQFF.

The chain employs TRBV5-4 and TRBJ1-2, with TRBD1 as a possible D gene (6 bases). The CDR3 spans 13 residues. Trimming took 5 bases from V and 4 from J, leaving 12 bases between them. Germline CDR1 is SGHNT and CDR2 is YYREEE (reference sequence). In DNA form, the CDR3 reads TGTGCCAGCAGAGGGGGGGATTTCTATGGCTACACCTTC. Residues: CASRGGDFYGYTF. Full variable domain (outside the CDR3, taken from reference TRBV5-4 and TRBJ1-2): ETGVTQSPTHLIKTRGQQVTLRCSSQSGHNTVSWYQQALGQGPQFIFQYYREEENGRGNFPPRFSGLQFPNYSSELNVNALELDDSALYLCASRGGDFYGYTFGSGTRLTVV.

The gene calls are TRBV2 and TRBJ1-2; 7 nucleotides line up with TRBD1. The CDR3 has 14 amino acids. Losses at the gene ends were 7 bases for V and 3 bases for J; bases not matched to a gene: 8. Germline lookup yields CDR1 SNHLY and CDR2 FYNNEI. CDR3 region: CASTLGQGDYGYTF. DNA for the CDR3: TGTGCCAGCACCCTGGGGCAGGGGGACTATGGCTACACCTTC.

The chain employs TRBV2 and TRBJ2-3; D remains unclear. CDR1 SNHLY and CDR2 FYNNEI come from the germline V gene. Trimming removed 7 bases from V and 0 bases from J, with 11 bases in between. CDR3 length: 14 residues. The chain's CDR3 is CASNPPASTDTQYF. The CDR3 nucleotides read TGTGCCAGCAACCCCCCCGCGAGCACAGATACGCAGTATTTT.

V usage is TRBV6-6 and J usage is TRBJ1-1; a possible D gene is TRBD1 (5 bases). The CDR3 extends over 14 amino acids. V was pared by 4 bases and J by 1 base, with 10 bases between. CDR1 is MNHNY, CDR2 SVGAGI, per germline (reference sequence). CDR3 protein: CASSSWGGNTEAFF. The CDR3 nucleotides read TGTGCCAGCAGTTCTTGGGGCGGGAACACTGAAGCTTTCTTT.

V usage is TRBV7-9 and J usage is TRBJ1-4; TRBD1 matches at 9 bases. The junction had 3 bases not matched to a gene; V was cut back by 1 base and J by 9 bases. The CDR3 covers 14 residues. Germline loops: CDR1 SEHNR, CDR2 FQNEAQ (reference sequence). The CDR3: CASSLVGQGQKLFF. The CDR3, as DNA: TGTGCCAGCAGCTTAGTGGGACAGGGCCAAAAACTGTTTTTT.

The chain is built from TRBV4-1 and TRBJ2-7; 10 bases are a match to TRBD1. Losses at the gene ends were 5 bases for V and 5 bases for J; bases not matched to a gene: 6. Germline loops: CDR1 MGHRA, CDR2 YSYEKL. This CDR3 has 14 residues. CDR3 coding DNA: TGCGCCAGCAGCATAGGGACAGGGGTGGACGAGCAGTACTTC. Amino acids: CASSIGTGVDEQYF.

The chain is built from TRBV30 and TRBJ2-3; TRBD2 aligns across 12 bases. Germline V gives CDR1 GTSNPN, CDR2 SVGIG (reference sequence). The CDR3 is made up of 15 amino acids. Trimming at V came to 4 bases and at J to 4 bases, leaving 6 bases not matched to a gene. The CDR3 sequence is CAWKTSGSRPDTQYF. DNA of the CDR3: TGTGCCTGGAAGACTAGCGGGAGTCGGCCAGATACGCAGTATTTT.

The V and J genes are TRBV24-1 and TRBJ1-2, with D perhaps TRBD1 (6 bases). Germline values: CDR1 KGHDR, CDR2 SFDVKD. CDR3 length: 17 amino acids. Trimming took 11 bases from V and 0 from J, leaving 24 bases between them. In DNA form, the CDR3 reads TGTGCCAACGAAAACTGGGACAACTTGGAAGCTAACTATGGCTACACCTTC. It codes for CANENWDNLEANYGYTF.

The rearrangement uses TRBV6-2 or TRBV6-3 and TRBJ1-4; no clear D. V was clipped by 6 bases and J by 0 bases, with 8 bases between them. Looked up from germline, CDR1 is MNHEY and CDR2 is SVGEGT. The CDR3 is made up of 14 amino acids. The CDR3 nucleotides read TGTGCCAGCAGCCCTCCTGCAACTAATGAAAAACTGTTTTTT. It yields the protein CASSPPATNEKLFF.

The rearrangement links TRBV28 to TRBJ2-5, with TRBD1 as a possible D gene (5 bases). The CDR3 contains 17 residues. V lost 5 bases and J lost 2, with 21 bases in between. Looked up from germline, CDR1 is MDHEN and CDR2 is SYDVKM. CDR3 sequence (DNA): TGTGCCAGCAGTACGGACGACAGTCCAATAGATCAAGAGACCCAGTACTTC. Amino acids: CASSTDDSPIDQETQYF.

This rearrangement joins TRBV11-1 to TRBJ1-3, with D uncertain. Germline V gene sequence: CDR1 SGHAT, CDR2 FQDESV (reference sequence). Trimming took 2 bases from V and 4 from J, leaving 12 bases between them. The CDR3 consists of 15 residues. For the CDR3, the DNA is TGTGCCAGCAGCTTAACGGGGAGCCCCGGAAACACCATATATTTT. This translates into CASSLTGSPGNTIYF. Complete variable domain (other parts from reference TRBV11-1 and TRBJ1-3): EAEVAQSPRYKITEKSQAVAFWCDPISGHATLYWYRQILGQGPELLVQFQDESVVDDSQLPKDRFSAERLKGVDSTLKIQPAELGDSAMYLCASSLTGSPGNTIYFGEGSWLTVV.

In nucleotides, the CDR3 is TGTGCCAGCAGCTCGTACCAAGAGACCCAGTACTTC. Translated, it gives CASSSYQETQYF. This sequence joins TRBV25-1 and TRBJ2-5, with no clear D. V was trimmed by 6 bases and J by 0 bases, leaving 5 bases between them. The CDR3 extends over 12 amino acids. Germline V lookup: CDR1 MGHDK, CDR2 SYGVNS.

The V gene is TRBV9, the J gene TRBJ2-7; D gene uncertain. V lost 0 bases, J lost 0 bases, and 7 bases lay in between. CDR1 and CDR2 from the germline V gene are SGDLS and YYNGEE. The CDR3 contains 14 residues. The CDR3 nucleotides are TGTGCCAGCAGCGTAGGAGCAGGCTCCTACGAGCAGTACTTC. Protein: CASSVGAGSYEQYF.

The chain carries TRBV30 and TRBJ1-6; perhaps TRBD1 as D (5 bases). CDR3 size: 16 residues. Germline V gene lookup returns CDR1 GTSNPN and CDR2 SVGIG (reference sequence). The germline V and J ends were trimmed by 6 bases and 2 bases, with 17 bases remaining between them. The CDR3 nucleotides read TGTGCCTGCGAGGTAGGAGGGACCACCTATAATTCACCCCTCCACTTT. Amino acids: CACEVGGTTYNSPLHF.

This clone was counted once. This chain connects TRBV5-5 to TRBJ2-3; D may be TRBD1 (6 bases). The germline V and J ends were trimmed by 4 bases and 5 bases, with 11 bases remaining between them. The CDR3 has 13 residues. Germline CDR1 and CDR2: SGHKS and YYEKEE (reference sequence). The CDR3 loop reads CASSTQGLDTQYF. The CDR3 nucleotides are TGTGCCAGCAGCACACAGGGCTTAGATACGCAGTATTTT.

This clone was recorded only once. The J gene is TRBJ1-2, the V gene TRBV24-1; the D is unclear. V dropped 0 bases and J dropped 7 bases, with 8 bases sitting between them. The germline gives CDR1 KGHDR, CDR2 SFDVKD. The CDR3 runs to 13 residues. Here the CDR3 reads CATSDLATSGYTF. For the CDR3, the DNA is TGTGCCACCAGTGATTTGGCGACTAGTGGCTACACCTTC.

The chain has TRBV14 and TRBJ1-6, with a possible D match to TRBD1 (5 bases). The CDR3 runs 14 residues. Germline V CDR1 and CDR2: SGHDN, FVKESK. Trimming stripped 1 base from V and 10 bases from J, with 11 bases between. CDR3 sequence reads: CASSQAQGYSPLHF. The DNA for the CDR3 is TGTGCCAGCAGCCAAGCGCAGGGATACTCACCCCTCCACTTT.

V gene TRBV4-1 combines with J gene TRBJ2-5, with D maybe TRBD1 (7 bases). The germline V and J ends were trimmed by 2 bases and 5 bases, with 15 bases remaining between them. CDR3 size: 15 residues. Germline assignment: CDR1 MGHRA and CDR2 YSYEKL. The CDR3 protein is CASSQSGGLVETQYF. DNA for the CDR3: TGCGCCAGCAGCCAATCAGGGGGGCTTGTGGAGACCCAGTACTTC.

This sequence joins TRBV5-4 and TRBJ1-2, with 8 bases lining up with TRBD1. CDR1 is SGHNT and CDR2 is YYREEE in the germline V gene (reference sequence). There are 13 residues in the CDR3. Trimming at V came to 7 bases and at J to 5 bases, leaving 7 bases not matched to a gene. DNA of the CDR3: TGTGCCAGCCGCCGGGACAGGCTGTATGGCTACACCTTC. It encodes CASRRDRLYGYTF. Drawing the rest from reference TRBV5-4 and TRBJ1-2, the complete variable domain is ETGVTQSPTHLIKTRGQQVTLRCSSQSGHNTVSWYQQALGQGPQFIFQYYREEENGRGNFPPRFSGLQFPNYSSELNVNALELDDSALYLCASRRDRLYGYTFGSGTRLTVV.

As DNA, the CDR3 is TGTGCCAGCAGTTATCTCCGGGGAGCGGGAGAGCAGTACTTC. Its translation is CASSYLRGAGEQYF. The V call is TRBV6-2 or TRBV6-3, the J call TRBJ2-7; 7 bases agree with TRBD2. Germline-derived CDR1 and CDR2 are MNHEY and SVGEGT. The CDR3 loop spans 14 amino acids. V trimming: 3 bases; J trimming: 7 bases; junction bases outside the gene matches: 9.

The chain couples TRBV7-9 to TRBJ1-1; 11 nucleotides align to TRBD1. V was clipped by 11 bases and J by 6 bases; unmatched bases: 11. The CDR3 is 14 residues long. The V gene's germline CDR1 is SEHNR and CDR2 FQNEAQ (reference sequence). The CDR3 DNA follows: TGTGCCGGGGACTCGGGACAGGGGGAGGCTGAAGCTTTCTTT. This translates into CAGDSGQGEAEAFF.

This chain links TRBV11-3 with TRBJ2-3, with TRBD2 matching over 11 bases. CDR3 length: 16 amino acids. The junction had 5 bases not matched to a gene; V was cut back by 5 bases and J by 1 base. Per germline, CDR1 SGHNT and CDR2 YENEEA. The CDR3 is CASSPQTSGGTDTQYF. The CDR3 nucleotides read TGTGCCAGCAGCCCGCAGACTAGCGGGGGCACAGATACGCAGTATTTT.

This chain links TRBV9 with TRBJ2-2; tentative D call: TRBD1 (5 bases). Trimming cost V 7 bases and J 3 bases, with 16 bases left between them. CDR1 and CDR2 (germline): SGDLS, YYNGEE. The CDR3 consists of 15 residues. The CDR3 DNA reads TGTGCCAGCGGCTACACTTCAGGGTACACCGGGGAGCTGTTTTTT. This gives the protein CASGYTSGYTGELFF. Full variable domain (missing parts from reference TRBV9 and TRBJ2-2): DSGVTQTPKHLITATGQRVTLRCSPRSGDLSVYWYQQSLDQGLQFLIQYYNGEERAKGNILERFSAQQFPDLHSELNLSSLELGDSALYFCASGYTSGYTGELFFGEGSRLTVL.

The chain combines TRBV6-4 with TRBJ2-5, with a possible D match to TRBD1 (5 bases). The CDR3 is made up of 18 amino acids. Germline values: CDR1 MRHNA, CDR2 SNTAGT. V was shortened by 0 bases and J by 5 bases, with 22 bases between the two germline ends. The CDR3 reads CASSDSPNDSIACETQYF. For the CDR3, the DNA is TGTGCCAGCAGTGACTCCCCGAACGACAGCATAGCTTGTGAGACCCAGTACTTC.

The chain has TRBV5-1 and TRBJ2-5; maybe TRBD2 (6 bases). Deletions cut 3 bases from V and 5 bases from J, with 14 bases between. The CDR3 covers 14 residues. Germline V lookup: CDR1 SGHRS, CDR2 YFSETQ. In nucleotides, the CDR3 is TGCGCCAGCAGCTCGGGACTCGACGAGGAGACCCAGTACTTC. Translating gives CASSSGLDEETQYF.